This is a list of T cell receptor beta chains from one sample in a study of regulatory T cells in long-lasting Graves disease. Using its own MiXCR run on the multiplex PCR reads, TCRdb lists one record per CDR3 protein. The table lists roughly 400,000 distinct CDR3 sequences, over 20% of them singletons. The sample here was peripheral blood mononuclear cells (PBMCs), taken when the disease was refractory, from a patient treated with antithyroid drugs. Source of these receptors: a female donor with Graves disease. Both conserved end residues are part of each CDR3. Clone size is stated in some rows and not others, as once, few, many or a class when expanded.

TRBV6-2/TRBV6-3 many CASSYSLATGNQPQHF
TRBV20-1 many CSARASPDRSAYEQYF
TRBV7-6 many CATQQGYEQYF
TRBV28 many CASSFDNFGTARRSYEQYF
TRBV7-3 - CASSLAGGPLYEQYF
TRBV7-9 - CASSLDTNEQFF
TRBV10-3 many CAISPVYGFGNYGYTF
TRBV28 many CASTELAGSIDSYEQYF
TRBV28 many CASSQTGTGGYGYTF
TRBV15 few CATSRDPRDGDYEQYF
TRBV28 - CASSLYSGTANYGYTF
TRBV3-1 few CASSQDWGNTEAFF
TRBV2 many CASSEATNYSNQPQHF
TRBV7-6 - CASSPRLGQGPQETQYF
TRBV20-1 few CSSAQGLAKNIQYF
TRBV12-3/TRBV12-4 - CASGISPHQPQHF
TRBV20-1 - CSASMGHITGELFF
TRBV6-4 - CASSDSGTGGFDTQYF
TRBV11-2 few CASSDRTSGHNEQFF
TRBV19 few CASSIKAYSNQPQHF
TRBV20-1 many CSARGELDHEQYF
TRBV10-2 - CASRRLDRGYEQYF
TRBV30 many CAWSRGTGDGGIQYF
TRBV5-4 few CASRGLAQETQYF